This entry lists 16 T cell receptor beta chains sequenced from one sample in a study of technical replicates of blood from a few donors. This table comes from immunoSEQ multiplex PCR, and its TCRdb copy is limited to in-frame clones, with some not included. Of some 64,000 clones listed, roughly 97% are singletons. The sample was T cells isolated from PBMCs. Source of these receptors: a human donor in good health.

CDR3 DNA: TGTGCCTGGGGTAGGGGGCTAGGGTCAACTAATGAAAAACTGTTTTTT. The encoded protein is CAWGRGLGSTNEKLFF. The chain links TRBV30 to TRBJ1-4, with 7 bases identical to TRBD1. Germline CDR1 and CDR2: GTSNPN and SVGIG (reference sequence). The length of the CDR3 is 16 residues. V dropped 5 bases and J dropped 0; count of bases not matched to a gene: 9.

This clone was counted once. The genes are TRBV15 and TRBJ2-3; D might be TRBD2 (6 bases). Germline V gives CDR1 LNHNV, CDR2 YYDKDF (reference sequence). The CDR3 has 12 amino acids. Trimming stripped 5 bases from V and 6 bases from J, with 9 bases between. The CDR3 loop reads CATSPGTDTQYF. The CDR3 coding sequence is TGTGCCACCAGCCCTGGGACTGATACGCAGTATTTT.

This chain uses TRBV30 with TRBJ1-1; tentative D call: TRBD1 (5 bases). The CDR3 runs to 11 residues. Germline loops: CDR1 GTSNPN, CDR2 SVGIG (reference sequence). Trimming cost V 0 bases and J 12 bases, with 11 bases left between them. CDR3 nucleotides: TGTGCCTGGAGTGTGAAGGGGTATACTTTCTTT. Residues: CAWSVKGYTFF.

V gene TRBV5-1 combines with J gene TRBJ2-4, with 8 bases fitting TRBD1. The germline CDR1 and CDR2 sequences are SGHRS and YFSETQ. V shed 5 bases, J shed 8 bases, and the junction held 9 bases outside the gene matches. The CDR3 contains 14 residues. The DNA for the CDR3 is TGCGCCAGCAGGGGGGGACAGGAATTGGACATTCAGTACTTC. Translating gives CASRGGQELDIQYF. The variable domain in full, with the rest retrieved from reference TRBV5-1 and TRBJ2-4, is KAGVTQTPRYLIKTRGQQVTLSCSPISGHRSVSWYQQTPGQGLQFLFEYFSETQRNKGNFPGRFSGRQFSNSRSEMNVSTLELGDSALYLCASRGGQELDIQYFGAGTRLSVL.

The rearrangement uses TRBV9 and TRBJ1-2; a weak D match, TRBD1 (5 bases). The CDR3 totals 13 residues. The V end lost 0 bases, the J end lost 7 bases, and 10 bases lay between the germline ends. Germline CDR1 is SGDLS and CDR2 is YYNGEE. CDR3 region: CASSVGQGGGYTF. In DNA form, the CDR3 reads TGTGCCAGCAGCGTAGGGCAGGGCGGTGGCTACACCTTC.

This chain uses TRBV5-6 with TRBJ2-3, with 7 nucleotides matching TRBD1. The CDR3 length is 16 residues. V lost 5 bases to trimming and J lost 2 bases; unmatched junction nucleotides: 11. From germline, CDR1 is SGHDT and CDR2 YYEEEE. The CDR3 DNA reads as TGTGCCAGCAGTATGAGGCCGGGACAGTTCACAGATACGCAGTATTTT. This translates into CASSMRPGQFTDTQYF.

The chain uses TRBV6-1 and TRBJ1-2; 9 nucleotides line up with TRBD1. CDR3 length: 15 amino acids. Germline V gives CDR1 MNHNS, CDR2 SASEGT. Unmatched junction bases numbered 7, after V lost 4 bases and J lost 4 bases. CDR3: CASSARGQGGYGYTF. The DNA for the CDR3 is TGTGCCAGCAGTGCCCGGGGACAGGGCGGCTATGGCTACACCTTC.

J is TRBJ1-1 and V is TRBV6-5, with D maybe TRBD1 (6 bases). Per the germline V gene, CDR1 is MNHEY and CDR2 is SVGAGI. The CDR3 runs to 13 residues. Trimming removed 5 bases at V and 5 bases at J, with 12 bases between. The CDR3 sequence: CASSTGRDTEAFF. The DNA for the CDR3 is TGTGCCAGCAGTACAGGGAGGGATACTGAAGCTTTCTTT.

The chain has TRBV28 and TRBJ2-5; possibly TRBD2 for D (5 bases). V lost 2 bases, J lost 4 bases, and 11 bases lay in between. This CDR3 region has 14 residues. Germline assignment: CDR1 MDHEN and CDR2 SYDVKM. The CDR3 bases are TGTGCCAGCAGTTTAGCGGACGGGGTAGAGACCCAGTACTTC. Translating it yields CASSLADGVETQYF. Full variable domain (rest looked up from reference TRBV28 and TRBJ2-5): DVKVTQSSRYLVKRTGEKVFLECVQDMDHENMFWYRQDPGLGLRLIYFSYDVKMKEKGDIPEGYSVSREKKERFSLILESASTNQTSMYLCASSLADGVETQYFGPGTRLLVL.

The chain recombines TRBV5-6 with TRBJ2-1; D ambiguous. V lost 7 bases to trimming and J lost 2 bases, with 4 bases between them. The CDR3 sequence is 11 residues long. Per the germline V gene, CDR1 is SGHDT and CDR2 is YYEEEE. CDR3 DNA: TGTGCCAGCGGGCCCTACAATGAGCAGTTCTTC. It translates to CASGPYNEQFF. The full variable domain, with the rest looked up from reference TRBV5-6 and TRBJ2-1, is DAGVTQSPTHLIKTRGQQVTLRCSPKSGHDTVSWYQQALGQGPQFIFQYYEEEERQRGNFPDRFSGHQFPNYSSELNVNALLLGDSALYLCASGPYNEQFFGPGTRLTVL.

V and J are TRBV2 and TRBJ2-3; 15 bases match TRBD2. CDR1 and CDR2 (germline): SNHLY, FYNNEI. The CDR3 has 16 amino acids. The V gene end was trimmed by 7 bases and the J gene end by 2 bases; junction bases not matched to a gene: 4. CDR3 protein: CASKRTSGGATDTQYF. CDR3 DNA: TGTGCCAGCAAAAGGACTAGCGGGGGGGCCACAGATACGCAGTATTTT.

The chain combines TRBV28 with TRBJ2-7; 7 bases map to TRBD1. Unmatched junction bases numbered 9, after V lost 6 bases and J lost 1 base. Germline loops: CDR1 MDHEN, CDR2 SYDVKM. This CDR3 is 15 amino acids long. The DNA of the CDR3 is TGTGCCAGCAGAGGTCCAGGGGGTAGTTCCTACGAGCAGTACTTC. Its protein product is CASRGPGGSSYEQYF. Based on the CDR3 plus reference TRBV28 and TRBJ2-7, the full variable domain is DVKVTQSSRYLVKRTGEKVFLECVQDMDHENMFWYRQDPGLGLRLIYFSYDVKMKEKGDIPEGYSVSREKKERFSLILESASTNQTSMYLCASRGPGGSSYEQYFGPGTRLTVT.

V usage is TRBV6-5 and J usage is TRBJ1-2, with D possibly being TRBD1 (6 bases). Germline loops: CDR1 MNHEY, CDR2 SVGAGI. Trimming shortened V by 5 bases and J by 3 bases, and 13 bases separated the two germline ends. The CDR3 has 14 residues. CDR3 amino acids: CASSTGQSHYGYTF. The CDR3, as DNA: TGTGCCAGCAGTACTGGACAGTCTCACTATGGCTACACCTTC.

A word on this clone: The junction and the germline gene differ at one end; a read error may be behind it. V gene TRBV11-2 combines with J gene TRBJ2-7; D unresolved. This CDR3 contains 10 residues. CDR1 and CDR2 (germline): SGHAT, FQNNGV. The CDR3 sequence is CASSLYGQYF. The CDR3 DNA reads TGTGCCAGCAGCTTATACGGGCAGTACTTC.

The genes are TRBV7-9 and TRBJ2-2; 9 bases are a match to TRBD1. The CDR3 consists of 16 residues. The germline CDR1 and CDR2 sequences are SEHNR and FQNEAQ (reference sequence). V trimming: 5 bases; J trimming: 4 bases; junction bases outside the gene matches: 8. CDR3 loop: CASSRDRGSSTGELFF. The CDR3 nucleotides are TGTGCCAGCAGCCGAGACAGGGGGAGCAGCACCGGGGAGCTGTTTTTT. The complete variable domain, with remaining parts taken from reference TRBV7-9 and TRBJ2-2, reads DTGVSQNPRHKITKRGQNVTFRCDPISEHNRLYWYRQTLGQGPEFLTYFQNEAQLEKSRLLSDRFSAERPKGSFSTLEIQRTEQGDSAMYLCASSRDRGSSTGELFFGEGSRLTVL.

The table lists this clone with a count of one. The rearrangement links TRBV2 to TRBJ1-2; unclear D gene. Trimming cost V 3 bases and J 6 bases, with 8 bases left between them. Germline loops: CDR1 SNHLY, CDR2 FYNNEI. The CDR3 contains 12 residues. The CDR3 region is CASSDRRDGYTF. DNA for the CDR3: TGTGCCAGCAGTGACAGGCGGGATGGCTACACCTTC.